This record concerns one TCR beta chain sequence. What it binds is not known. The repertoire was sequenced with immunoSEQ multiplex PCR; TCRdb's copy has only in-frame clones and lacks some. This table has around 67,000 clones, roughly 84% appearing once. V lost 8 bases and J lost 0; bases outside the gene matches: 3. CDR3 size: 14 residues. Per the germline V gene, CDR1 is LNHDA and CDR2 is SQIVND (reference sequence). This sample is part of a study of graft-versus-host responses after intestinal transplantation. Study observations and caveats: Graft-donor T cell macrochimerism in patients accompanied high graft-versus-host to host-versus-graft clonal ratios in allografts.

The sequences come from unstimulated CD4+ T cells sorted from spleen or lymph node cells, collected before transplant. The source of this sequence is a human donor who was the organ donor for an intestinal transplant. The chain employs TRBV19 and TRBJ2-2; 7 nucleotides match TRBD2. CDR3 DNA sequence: TGTGCCAGTCGCCGGGGGGCGAACACCGGGGAGCTGTTTTTT. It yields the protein CASRRGANTGELFF.